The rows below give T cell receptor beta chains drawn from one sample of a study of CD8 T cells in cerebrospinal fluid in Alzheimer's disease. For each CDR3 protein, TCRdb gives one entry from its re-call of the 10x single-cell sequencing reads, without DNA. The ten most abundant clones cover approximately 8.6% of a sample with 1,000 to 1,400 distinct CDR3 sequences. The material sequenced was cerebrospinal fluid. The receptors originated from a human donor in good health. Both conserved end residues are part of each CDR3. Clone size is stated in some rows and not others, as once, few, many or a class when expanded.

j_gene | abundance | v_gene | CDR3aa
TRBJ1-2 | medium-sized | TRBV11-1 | CASSPGRTRYNYGYTF
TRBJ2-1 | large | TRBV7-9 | CASSQGPLPRNEQFF
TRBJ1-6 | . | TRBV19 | CASSIKGQGDSPLHF
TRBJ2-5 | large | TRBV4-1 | CASSQDWGRETQYF
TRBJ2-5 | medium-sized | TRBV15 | CATSRDMAGALETQYF
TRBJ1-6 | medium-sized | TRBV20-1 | CSAPRDAGSNSPLHF
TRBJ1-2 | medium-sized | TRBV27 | CASSLQGGNYGYTF
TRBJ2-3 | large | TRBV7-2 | CASSLSRFGDTQYF
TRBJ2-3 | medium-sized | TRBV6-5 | CASSLPLAGIGTDTQYF
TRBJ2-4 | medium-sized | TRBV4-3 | CASSQAAGSPGQLAKNIQYF
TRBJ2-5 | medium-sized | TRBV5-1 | CASSLAGTSGGSETQYF
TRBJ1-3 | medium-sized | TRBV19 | CASTLDPRSGNTIYF
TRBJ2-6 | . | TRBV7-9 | CASSSGSSGANVLTF
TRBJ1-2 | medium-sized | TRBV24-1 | CATSDWRQGYGYTF
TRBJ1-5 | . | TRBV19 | CASSFPNFGQGPHSNQPQHF
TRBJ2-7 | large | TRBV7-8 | CASSPAHGDSYEQYF
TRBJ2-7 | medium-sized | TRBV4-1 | CASSQGGDRVSYEQYF
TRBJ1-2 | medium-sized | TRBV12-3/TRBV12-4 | CASRTTGGVYGYTF
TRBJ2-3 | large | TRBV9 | CASSVGQGADTQYF
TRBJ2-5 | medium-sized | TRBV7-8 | CASSWTSGGTGETQYF
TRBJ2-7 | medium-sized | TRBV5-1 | CASSLDGRPYEQYF
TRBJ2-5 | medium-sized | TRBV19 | CASSNAGTGTETQYF
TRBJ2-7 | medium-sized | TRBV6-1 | CASSEPGPPYEQYF
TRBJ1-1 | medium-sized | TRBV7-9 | CASTQDTEAFF
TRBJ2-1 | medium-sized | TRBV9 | CASSVLERGPNNEQFF
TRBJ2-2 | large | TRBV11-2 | CASSLGGLAGRNTGELFF
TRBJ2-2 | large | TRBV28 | CASSFGGHLNTGELFF
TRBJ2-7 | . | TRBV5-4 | CASSLLYSYEQYF
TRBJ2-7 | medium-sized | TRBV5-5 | CASSYGQGAEQYF
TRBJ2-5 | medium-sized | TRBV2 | CASNKRETLETQYF
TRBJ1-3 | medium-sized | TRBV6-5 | CASRPSGEGNTIYF
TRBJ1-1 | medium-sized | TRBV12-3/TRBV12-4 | CASSLSQGVRAEAFF
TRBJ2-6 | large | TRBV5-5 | CASSLDSSPPSGANVLTF
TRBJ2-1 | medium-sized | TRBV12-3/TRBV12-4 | CASSQVHEQFF
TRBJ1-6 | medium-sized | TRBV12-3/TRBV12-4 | CASSPPGTGNSPLHF
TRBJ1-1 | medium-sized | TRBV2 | CASSENRAMNTEAFF
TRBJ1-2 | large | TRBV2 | CASSEDEGGYTF
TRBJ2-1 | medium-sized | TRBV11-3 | CASSLGRGVNEQFF
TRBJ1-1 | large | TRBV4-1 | CASSQEESRRQGAFF
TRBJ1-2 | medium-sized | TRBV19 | CASTSPRLGGYTF
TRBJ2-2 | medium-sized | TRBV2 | CASREAFANTGELFF
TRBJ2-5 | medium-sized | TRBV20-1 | CSAEGTGGEETQYF
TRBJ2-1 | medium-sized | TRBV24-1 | CATSDPGLASSYNEQFF
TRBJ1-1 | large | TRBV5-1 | CASSLEEMNTEAFF
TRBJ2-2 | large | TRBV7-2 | CASRYGTSGGPNTGELFF
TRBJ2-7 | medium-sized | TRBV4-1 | CASSPGEGSRDEQYF
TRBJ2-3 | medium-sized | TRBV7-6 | CASSPGDLSTDTQYF